Listed here is a single T cell receptor (beta chain). Its antigen is not known. The sample comes from a study of cytomegalovirus exposure and HLA in healthy donors. Study observations and caveats: The authors excluded some V segments, including TRBV6-2 and TRBV6-3, as indistinguishable. HLA allele associations emerged for 15,000 to 20,000 TCR beta sequences in a later analysis, at 0.05 false discovery rate.

The CDR3 length is 16 residues. Per germline, CDR1 LNHNV and CDR2 YYDKDF (reference sequence). J lost 2 bases, V lost 5 bases, and 8 bases had no gene match. PCR employed 60 Vbeta and 13 Jbeta primers. Sequencing was performed with immunoSEQ multiplex PCR; in TCRdb, only in-frame clones are kept and a portion is missing. The sample includes 150,000 to 200,000 clones, approximately 84% seen only once; the top ten take under 5%. The V gene is TRBV15, the J gene TRBJ1-4; 7 bases fit TRBD1. The sequence was obtained from a girl aged 5-17 years in good health and CMV-seropositive. The material sequenced was PBMCs. In DNA form, the CDR3 reads TGTGCCACCAGCCCCGGGACAGTATCGACTAATGAAAAACTGTTTTTT. Translation: CATSPGTVSTNEKLFF.